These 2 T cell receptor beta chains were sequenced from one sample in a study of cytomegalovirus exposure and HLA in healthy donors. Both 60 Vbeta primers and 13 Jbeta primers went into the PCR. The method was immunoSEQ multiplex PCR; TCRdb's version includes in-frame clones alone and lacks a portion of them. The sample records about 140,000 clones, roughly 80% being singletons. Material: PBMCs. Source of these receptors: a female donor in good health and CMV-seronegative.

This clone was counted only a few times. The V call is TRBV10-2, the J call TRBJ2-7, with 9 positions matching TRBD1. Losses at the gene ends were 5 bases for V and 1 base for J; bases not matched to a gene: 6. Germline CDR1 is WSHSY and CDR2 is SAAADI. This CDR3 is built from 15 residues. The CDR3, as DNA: TGCGCCAGCAGTAAACCGGGACAGGGTTCCTACGAGCAGTACTTC. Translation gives CASSKPGQGSYEQYF.

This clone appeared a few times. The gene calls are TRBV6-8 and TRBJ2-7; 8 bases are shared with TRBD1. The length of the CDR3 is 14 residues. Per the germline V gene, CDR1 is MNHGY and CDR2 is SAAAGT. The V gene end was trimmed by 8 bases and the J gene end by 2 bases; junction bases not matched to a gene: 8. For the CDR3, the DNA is TGTGCCAGCCCAGGGGGCGGGGTTACCTACGAGCAGTACTTC. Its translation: CASPGGGVTYEQYF.